The clone carrying this T cell receptor beta chain came up a few times. Its matching antigen is unknown. Researchers amplified the TCR beta CDR3 regions from RNA transcripts. HTBI primers were used for first-round RT-PCR of the TCR CDR3. TCRdb reprocessed the multiplex PCR reads via MiXCR and lists one record per CDR3 protein. This repertoire shows about 510,000 distinct CDR3 sequences, about 14% found once; its top ten account for roughly 14%. Unmatched junction bases numbered 6, after V lost 5 bases and J lost 3 bases. Germline V lookup: CDR1 MNHNS, CDR2 SASEGT. The CDR3 runs to 15 residues. This entry is derived from a study of T cells in Graves' hyperthyroidism and ophthalmopathy. Findings and limits, study-wide: The model made its ophthalmopathy prediction, and onset followed a median 6.5 months later.

This chain uses TRBV6-1 with TRBJ2-1; 8 bases align to TRBD1. The sequenced material came from blood. This receptor was taken from a woman aged 40-49 years with Graves' hyperthyroidism. In DNA, the CDR3 is TGTGCCAGCAGTTATGGACAGGGACTCTACAATGAGCAGTTCTTC. Translation: CASSYGQGLYNEQFF.